This T cell receptor (beta chain) comes out of a study of shared T cell receptors in the human thymus. TCRdb's table, derived via immunoSEQ multiplex PCR, lists solely in-frame clones and lacks some. The sample carries about 610,000 clones, around nine tenths recorded once. The same sample was also used in a study of human thymus T cells.

The source is a boy under three years old with a congenital heart defect. The sequenced material came from thymocytes.

CDR3 nucleotides: TGTGCCAGCAGTGAGGGGACTAGCGGAATCCGGAAAAGCACAGATACGCAGTATTTT. It encodes CASSEGTSGIRKSTDTQYF. The chain recombines TRBV6-1 with TRBJ2-3; 11 bases fit TRBD2. Germline V CDR1 and CDR2: MNHNS, SASEGT. Trimming removed 3 bases from V and 0 bases from J; junction bases left unmatched: 11. The CDR3 totals 19 residues.